This T cell receptor beta chain was sequenced in a study of blood T cell dynamics during melanoma immunotherapy (dated by TCRdb to the early 2020s). A note on the overall study: All patients had metastatic melanoma and were given first-line pembrolizumab or nivolumab plus ipilimumab as standard of care in the United Kingdom. To identify early correlates of response, the study profiled peripheral T cell receptor repertoires in patients with metastatic melanoma before and after one cycle of checkpoint inhibitor therapy. The training cohort consisted of consecutive patients, while an additional independent group of patients from the same centre was pooled to form an external validation set.

The germline ends are 12 bases apart after V is trimmed by 0 bases and J by 3 bases. The CDR3 numbers 15 residues from cysteine through phenylalanine. Of all the DNA, just the CDR3 is kept, 45 bases in frame from base 1. As encoded in the germline V gene, CDR1 is SGHVS while CDR2 is FQNEAQ. With respect to this clone: Its antigen is currently not known. No much larger clonotype is one base removed from it; base qualities were not supplied.

Per the publication, the time point label means: week 3, after first cycle of checkpoint inhibitor. Blood was sampled before treatment (T0) and at week 3 (W3), after the first cycle of checkpoint blockade. Except for a couple of patients with rapid clinical progression, response was assessed 12 weeks after the first infusion by RECIST 1.1; disease control meant complete response, partial response or stable disease. Any patient who had received prior systemic cancer treatment, was on concomitant immunosuppressant therapy or had synchronous other active malignancies was excluded. Both bulk PBMC and plasma cell-free DNA were sequenced for TCR beta so that circulating cells and T cell turnover could be tracked. Lymphoprep and SepMate tubes were used to isolate PBMC from blood, and red cell lysis was then performed. QIAamp DNA Blood Mini kits were used to extract DNA from both PBMC and sorted T cell subsets.

Study-wide conclusions, independent of this receptor: The relatively small sample size was acknowledged as something that could potentially limit how far the results can be generalized. A bifurcated reorganization of the PBMC repertoire at W3, with increased clonality or increased diversity, was observed in patients who later achieved disease control, unlike in progressors. The study could not determine whether the T cell clones driving repertoire changes were melanoma-specific or reflected general immune activation.

For every bulk PBMC sample, a fixed 350 ng of DNA was loaded. TCR beta CDR3 sequences were amplified from genomic DNA with the immunoSEQ TCRb Assay kit following manufacturer instructions. The KAPA Library Quantification Kit for Illumina platforms was used to quantify pooled libraries by qPCR. Pooled libraries were clustered at about 0.55-1.1 pM and sequenced on an Illumina NextSeq 500. On the study's bioinformatics: The TCR data were analyzed using immunoSEQ ANALYZER and the R LymphoSeq package. A rearrangement efficiency score was calculated as productive divided by the sum of productive and non-productive CDR3 sequences. Within each patient, timepoints were compared pairwise for clonality, measured with the Gini coefficient, and for diversity, measured with the Renyi index at alpha=1. In LymphoSeq, clonal relatedness was computed with an edit distance of 3 and repertoire similarity was computed with the Bhattacharyya coefficient. Linear discriminant analysis on week-3 changes in clonality and diversity was built with the R MASS and caret packages to classify response. This immuneACCESS table, as held by TCRdb, lists in-frame sequences with V and J called but not all clones. Of the missing ones, under half trace to an unresolved V gene in checked studies; the others have no known cause. V, J and clone size derive from that table, while D and trimming were established from the DNA sequence. Present in this sample are 10,000 to 13,000 clones, less than 90% of which were seen just once. The leading ten clones occupy about 15% of the sample.

This receptor was identified in a human donor with melanoma. The specimen comprised blood, sampled from a patient treated with checkpoint blockade. The chain is made from TRBV7-8 and TRBJ2-7, and TRBD1 may be the D gene, going by 6 matching bases. The nucleotide sequence reads TGTGCCAGCAGCTTAGCGCCAGGGGAATACTACGAGCAGTACTTC. It encodes CASSLAPGEYYEQYF.